These 22 T cell receptor beta chains were all obtained from the same sample, sequenced in a study of post-analysis software for immune sequencing data (dated by TCRdb to between 2014 and 2017). Results and caveats for the whole study, not just this receptor: Patients showed significantly higher frequencies than controls for a handful of TRBV segments, among them TRBV5-6, TRBV5-1 and TRBV20-1.

The library was generated by PCR. TCRdb lists the instrument as Illumina HiSeq 2500. Unique molecular identifiers were incorporated into TCR beta cDNA libraries to reduce PCR and sequencing biases. Starting from the raw public reads, TCRdb applied fastp trimming at Q25, assembled clones with MiXCR and retained in-frame beta chains. Identical CDR3 proteins give one entry, which carries the most common genes and DNA. The sample table records roughly 730,000 distinct CDR3 sequences; about 27% of these occur just once. 0.55% to 0.65% of the sample rests with the top ten. These receptors' antigens are unknown. Sequenced material: blood. The receptors here all came from a girl between 10 and 17 years old with multiple sclerosis.

J is TRBJ2-5 and V is TRBV19; weak D call: TRBD1 (5 bases). CDR1 and CDR2 (germline): LNHDA, SQIVND (reference sequence). V gave up 3 bases and J gave up 9 bases, with 17 bases separating them. The CDR3 spans 14 residues. CDR3 loop: CASSIFGGEGAQYF. The CDR3 nucleotides read TGTGCCAGTAGTATTTTCGGCGGAGAAGGGGCCCAGTACTTC.

The chain combines TRBV10-3 with TRBJ2-3, with D perhaps TRBD2 (6 bases). Germline values: CDR1 ENHRY, CDR2 SYGVKD. There are 16 residues in the CDR3. The germline V and J ends were trimmed by 10 bases and 4 bases, with 24 bases remaining between them. The CDR3 here is CATGAEIVSGADTQYF. The CDR3 DNA reads as TGTGCCACCGGAGCAGAGATTGTATCGGGGGCAGATACGCAGTATTTT.

This clonotype appeared a few times. CDR3 bases: TGTGCCAGCAGCACAAGGACCCTGTCTTCCAATGAGCAGTTCTTC. Translating it yields CASSTRTLSSNEQFF. This chain joins TRBV28 and TRBJ2-1, with D unresolved. With 6 bases removed from V and 6 bases from J, the gap between germline ends came to 18 bases. This CDR3 contains 15 residues. Germline V gene data show CDR1 as MDHEN and CDR2 as SYDVKM.

This clonotype was counted between two and nine times. The rearrangement links TRBV7-2 to TRBJ2-7; D unclear. Germline V gene data show CDR1 as SGHTA and CDR2 as FQGNSA. V dropped 1 base and J dropped 0 bases, with 10 bases sitting between them. This CDR3 is 15 amino acids long. CDR3 in amino acids: CASSLGPTISYEQYF. Here the CDR3 DNA reads TGTGCCAGCAGCTTAGGACCGACGATCTCCTACGAGCAGTACTTC.

This clonotype turned up a few times. The chain joins TRBV5-1 to TRBJ1-1; D remains ambiguous. Germline V gives CDR1 SGHRS, CDR2 YFSETQ. Trimming left V 1 base short and J 4 bases short, with 14 bases between. The length of the CDR3 is 15 residues. The CDR3 loop is CASSLTFGGSTEAFF. The CDR3 region has the DNA TGCGCCAGCAGCTTGACGTTCGGAGGGAGCACTGAAGCTTTCTTT.

This clonotype was recorded a few times. This sequence joins TRBV10-3 and TRBJ2-7; 7 bases align to TRBD1. V shed 10 bases and J 4 bases; nucleotides not matched to a gene: 16. The V gene's germline CDR1 is ENHRY and CDR2 SYGVKD. The CDR3 covers 15 residues. The CDR3 region is CATTEFRDSRYEQYF. CDR3 nucleotides: TGTGCCACGACTGAATTCCGGGACAGCAGGTACGAGCAGTACTTC.

This clonotype was seen at least ten times. J is TRBJ2-3 and V is TRBV12-3 or TRBV12-4; D gene uncertain. The CDR3 runs to 14 residues. V was shortened by 3 bases and J by 4 bases, with 11 bases between the two germline ends. This chain's CDR3 is CASSFGSPPDTQYF. The CDR3 coding sequence is TGTGCCAGCAGTTTTGGTAGCCCCCCAGATACGCAGTATTTT.

V usage is TRBV20-1 and J usage is TRBJ2-1, with TRBD2 matching 10 bases. The V gene end was trimmed by 5 bases and the J gene end by 6 bases; junction bases not matched to a gene: 7. The CDR3 extends over 14 amino acids. From germline, CDR1 is DFQATT and CDR2 SNEGSKA (reference sequence). The CDR3: CSAFLAGAPNEQFF. CDR3 coding DNA: TGCAGTGCTTTTCTAGCGGGAGCCCCCAATGAGCAGTTCTTC.

V and J are TRBV7-2 and TRBJ2-4, with 14 bases matching TRBD2. Germline-derived CDR1 and CDR2 are SGHTA and FQGNSA. V was clipped by 5 bases and J by 13 bases; unmatched bases: 13. The CDR3 is made up of 16 amino acids. CDR3 sequence: CASSPGLAGEGEAQYF. The CDR3 nucleotides read TGTGCCAGCAGCCCGGGACTAGCGGGAGAAGGAGAGGCCCAGTACTTC.

Remarks on this clonotype: One end of the junction fails to match germline, which may point to a read error. The chain joins TRBV20-1 to TRBJ2-5; D may be TRBD2 (5 bases). The better agreement between TRBJ2-7 and the DNA end casts doubt on the J call. Per the germline V gene, CDR1 is DFQATT and CDR2 is SNEGSKA (reference sequence). This CDR3 spans 13 amino acids. CDR3 loop: CSARGGVSCEQYF. The CDR3 nucleotides are TGCAGTGCTAGAGGGGGAGTATCCTGCGAGCAGTACTTC.

This clonotype was seen only a few times. The rearrangement links TRBV12-5 to TRBJ2-7, with 12 bases matching TRBD1. Germline V gene data show CDR1 as LGHNT and CDR2 as FRNRAP. The CDR3 spans 17 residues. V lost 5 bases and J lost 4; bases outside the gene matches: 12. The CDR3 sequence is CASGLLLGTGGRYEQYF. The CDR3 nucleotides read TGTGCTAGTGGTCTCCTCCTCGGGACAGGGGGCAGGTACGAGCAGTACTTC.

The rearrangement joins TRBV27 to TRBJ2-4; 7 nucleotides match TRBD2. The CDR3 consists of 16 residues. Trimming cost V 5 bases and J 0 bases; bases outside gene matches: 7. Germline assignment: CDR1 MNHEY and CDR2 SMNVEV (reference sequence). The CDR3, as DNA: TGTGCCAGCAGTCCCCACGCGGGGGTAGCCAAAAACATTCAGTACTTC. Its translation is CASSPHAGVAKNIQYF.

This clonotype was seen only a few times. V gene TRBV7-2 combines with J gene TRBJ2-7, with TRBD1 identical over 9 bases. V lost 8 bases to trimming and J lost 0 bases; unmatched junction nucleotides: 5. This CDR3 contains 14 residues. CDR1 SGHTA and CDR2 FQGNSA come from the germline V gene. The CDR3 loop is CASGGTGRSYEQYF. CDR3 bases: TGTGCCAGCGGAGGGACAGGGCGCTCCTACGAGCAGTACTTC.

The chain couples TRBV20-1 to TRBJ2-5; 7 bases line up with TRBD2. CDR1 DFQATT and CDR2 SNEGSKA come from the germline V gene (reference sequence). V shed 6 bases and J 11 bases; nucleotides not matched to a gene: 18. CDR3 length: 14 amino acids. CDR3 loop: CSAPELLVGGEQYF. The CDR3 DNA sequence: TGCAGTGCCCCTGAATTACTAGTGGGAGGGGAGCAGTACTTC.

The rearrangement links TRBV9 to TRBJ2-3; 8 bases are a match to TRBD1. V trimming: 0 bases; J trimming: 4 bases; junction bases outside the gene matches: 4. The CDR3 consists of 15 residues. Germline V gene sequence: CDR1 SGDLS, CDR2 YYNGEE. In DNA form, the CDR3 reads TGTGCCAGCAGCGTAGGCCCAGGGGGCGCAGATACGCAGTATTTT. Protein: CASSVGPGGADTQYF. The complete variable domain, with remaining parts taken from reference TRBV9 and TRBJ2-3, reads DSGVTQTPKHLITATGQRVTLRCSPRSGDLSVYWYQQSLDQGLQFLIQYYNGEERAKGNILERFSAQQFPDLHSELNLSSLELGDSALYFCASSVGPGGADTQYFGPGTRLTVL.

V and J are TRBV4-1 and TRBJ1-1; D remains ambiguous. The germline V gene encodes CDR1 MGHRA and CDR2 YSYEKL. V lost 4 bases and J lost 1, with 19 bases in between. This CDR3 is built from 17 residues. Here the CDR3 DNA reads TGCGCCAGCAGCCGTGCGGGAGGGAGCCCAACGAACACTGAAGCTTTCTTT. Protein: CASSRAGGSPTNTEAFF.

This clonotype showed up many times. The chain links TRBV7-6 to TRBJ2-5, with 9 positions matching TRBD2. V shed 0 bases and J 5 bases; nucleotides not matched to a gene: 1. CDR1 and CDR2 from the germline V gene are SGHVS and FNYEAQ. The CDR3 sequence is 14 residues long. The DNA for the CDR3 is TGTGCCAGCAGCTTAGCGGCGGGGGGGGAGACCCAGTACTTC. Protein product: CASSLAAGGETQYF.

This clonotype was detected only a few times. This rearrangement joins TRBV29-1 to TRBJ2-5, with D hard to call. Germline CDR1 is SQVTM and CDR2 is ANQGSEA. Trimming stripped 4 bases from V and 4 bases from J, with 10 bases between. The CDR3 consists of 12 residues. CDR3 sequence reads: CSVGSRLETQYF. The CDR3 nucleotides are TGCAGCGTTGGTTCTCGGCTAGAGACCCAGTACTTC.

The chain has TRBV6-6 and TRBJ2-5; D is unclear. This CDR3 region has 14 residues. V was trimmed by 6 bases and J by 6 bases, leaving 17 bases between them. Germline V gives CDR1 MNHNY, CDR2 SVGAGI (reference sequence). CDR3 amino acids: CASSRDGERKTQYF. The CDR3 DNA reads TGTGCCAGCAGCCGAGATGGGGAAAGAAAGACCCAGTACTTC.

V usage is TRBV2 and J usage is TRBJ2-3; D might be TRBD2 (6 bases). This CDR3 comprises 15 residues. Germline loops: CDR1 SNHLY, CDR2 FYNNEI. V shed 2 bases and J shed 6 bases, with 15 bases lying between them. The CDR3 here is CASSERGGVVDTQYF. The CDR3 region has the DNA TGTGCCAGCAGTGAACGAGGCGGGGTGGTGGATACGCAGTATTTT.

As regards this clonotype: A read error may explain this, as a much larger clone is one base away. This chain links TRBV28 with TRBJ2-5, with D possibly matching TRBD1 (5 bases). This CDR3 is built from 15 residues. CDR1 and CDR2 (germline): MDHEN, SYDVKM. With 1 base removed from V and 1 base from J, the gap between germline ends came to 10 bases. For the CDR3, the DNA is TGTGCCAGCAGTTTATACCGACAGCTCCAAGAGACCCAGTACTTC. It encodes CASSLYRQLQETQYF.

The V call is TRBV6-1, the J call TRBJ2-5; D is perhaps TRBD1 (5 bases). V shed 2 bases and J shed 4 bases, with 14 bases lying between them. This CDR3 comprises 15 residues. Germline values: CDR1 MNHNS, CDR2 SASEGT. The CDR3 nucleotides read TGTGCCAGCAGTGAATGGGGCCCGGCAGGAGAGACCCAGTACTTC. Protein sequence: CASSEWGPAGETQYF.